This T cell receptor beta chain was profiled in a study of technical replicates of blood from a few donors. The repertoire was sequenced with immunoSEQ multiplex PCR; TCRdb's copy has only in-frame clones and lacks some. The top ten clones hold about 0.41% of a sample with tens of thousands of clones, nearly 96% of them seen once. The CDR3 length is 17 residues. Germline values: CDR1 PRHDT, CDR2 FYEKMQ (reference sequence). Trimming took 5 bases from V and 2 from J; bases not matched to a gene: 7. Sequencing was performed on T cells isolated from PBMCs. The receptor comes from a human donor in good health. The chain employs TRBV13 and TRBJ2-3; 13 bases align to TRBD2. DNA of the CDR3: TGTGCCAGCAGCAACGGACTAGCGGGAGCTCTCACAGATACGCAGTATTTT. Its translation is CASSNGLAGALTDTQYF.